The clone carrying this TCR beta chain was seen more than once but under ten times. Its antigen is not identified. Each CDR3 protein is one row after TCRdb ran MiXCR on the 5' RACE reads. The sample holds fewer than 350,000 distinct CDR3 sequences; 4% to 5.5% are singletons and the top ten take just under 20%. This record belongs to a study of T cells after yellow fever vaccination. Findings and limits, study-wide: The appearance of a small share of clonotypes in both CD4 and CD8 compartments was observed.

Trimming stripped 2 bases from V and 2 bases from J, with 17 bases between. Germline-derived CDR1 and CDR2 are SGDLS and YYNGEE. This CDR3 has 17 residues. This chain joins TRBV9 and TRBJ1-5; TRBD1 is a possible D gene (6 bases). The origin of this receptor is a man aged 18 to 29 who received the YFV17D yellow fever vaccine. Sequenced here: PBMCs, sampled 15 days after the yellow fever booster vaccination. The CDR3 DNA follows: TGTGCCAGCAGCGTGAGGTCCAGGGGAGGTTGCAATCAGCCCCAGCATTTT. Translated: CASSVRSRGGCNQPQHF.